This T cell receptor beta chain was identified during a study of blood T cell repertoires in COVID-19 (dated by TCRdb to between 2020 and 2021). Looking at the study overall: The collaborator samples originated in the United States, Italy and Spain and spanned the acute and convalescent phases of COVID-19. The prospective study material was composed of cDNA or gDNA derived from T cells, B-cell-depleted T cells, or PBMCs. The dataset comprised deeply sampled blood TCRbeta repertoires from subjects exposed to, actively infected with, or recovered from COVID-19. A freely available public database, intended as a resource for researchers studying the immune response to SARS-CoV-2, is where the repertoires were released. The samples were drawn from the first 160 participants of the ongoing ImmuneRACE study and from 950 to 1,500 subjects provided by 6 global collaborators. Sample metadata almost always included a de-identified subject ID, COVID-19 status, age in years and sex. Where available, HLA class I and class II types were obtained from metadata supplied by the sample provider rather than from assay-based typing. The research as a whole found: The amount of clinical and demographic metadata varied by source and participant and was provided uncurated.

The collaborating institutions used their own protocols to collect whole blood in K2EDTA tubes. For TCRbeta analysis, collaborator samples were shipped as frozen whole blood, as isolated PBMCs, or as DNA extracted from either sample type. Including the terminal cysteine and phenylalanine, the CDR3 comprises 16 residues. Just the 48-base CDR3 DNA is kept, in frame starting at base 1. CDR1 and CDR2 are drawn from the germline V gene: MDHEN, SYDVKM. V has 5 bases trimmed and J has 2 bases trimmed; junction bases matching no gene number 6. TCRbeta CDR3 regions were amplified from genomic DNA by means of the immunoSEQ Assay, a bias-controlled multiplex PCR. The study's processing was this. Within the assay, amplification of reference gene primers was used to estimate how many nucleated cells each sample contained. To quantify the absolute abundance of each unique TCRbeta CDR3 rearrangement, sequence reads were collapsed and filtered. For each sample, productive Simpson clonality was calculated as the square root of Simpson's diversity index across productive rearrangements. Drawn from immuneACCESS, this table holds only the in-frame rearrangements with V and J called that TCRdb kept. Clones are partly lost; checked studies trace under half to an unresolved V gene and leave the rest unexplained. The V and J calls and the clone size are those of that table, but D and trimming were determined from the DNA. The sample contains 100,000 or so clones, 90% to 95% of them found a single time. 3.9% of the sample is taken by the ten largest.

To note about this clone: No cognate antigen has been identified for it. One base away there is no much larger clone; base qualities are not given.

Sequenced material: peripheral blood. The chain links TRBV28 with TRBJ2-1; 10 bases in the junction line up with TRBD2. This receptor was identified in a woman in her forties or fifties in a cohort sampled during active COVID-19. This receptor has the CDR3 CASSQGTSVAYNEQFF. In nucleotide form, the sequence is TGTGCCAGCAGTCAGGGGACTAGCGTAGCCTACAATGAGCAGTTCTTC.